These 10 T cell receptor beta chains were sequenced from one sample in a study of T cells in Graves' hyperthyroidism and ophthalmopathy. RNA transcripts gave rise to amplified TCR beta CDR3 regions. First-round RT-PCR of the TCR CDR3 relied on the HTBI primer set. A single record per CDR3 protein comes from TCRdb applying MiXCR to the multiplex PCR reads. The data contain over 300,000 distinct CDR3 sequences, about 15% of them seen just once; the ten biggest clones take up around 10%. Sequencing was carried out using blood. The receptors come from a woman in her fifties or sixties with Graves' hyperthyroidism.

This clonotype showed up just a few times. V and J are TRBV7-9 and TRBJ1-1, with D maybe TRBD1 (5 bases). There are 15 residues in the CDR3. The germline gives CDR1 SEHNR, CDR2 FQNEAQ (reference sequence). V shed 2 bases and J shed 4 bases, with 14 bases lying between them. Written as DNA, the CDR3 is TGTGCCAGCAGCTTACTGGGGACCTCGGGCACTGAAGCTTTCTTT. It specifies CASSLLGTSGTEAFF.

This clonotype showed up many times. This chain links TRBV28 with TRBJ2-7; 12 bases agree with TRBD1. CDR3 length: 14 residues. CDR1 is MDHEN, CDR2 SYDVKM, per germline. Losses at the gene ends were 5 bases for V and 7 bases for J; bases not matched to a gene: 6. The CDR3 DNA sequence: TGTGCCAGCAGTGGGACAGGGGGCATCGGGGAGCAGTACTTC. The encoded protein is CASSGTGGIGEQYF.

This clonotype was observed many times. The V and J genes are TRBV10-3 and TRBJ2-3, with D unresolved. Looked up from germline, CDR1 is ENHRY and CDR2 is SYGVKD. The germline V and J ends were trimmed by 4 bases and 0 bases, with 5 bases remaining between them. The CDR3 consists of 13 residues. CDR3 sequence: CAISATSTDTQYF. CDR3 DNA sequence: TGTGCCATCAGTGCCACTAGCACAGATACGCAGTATTTT.

This clonotype was detected many times. The chain recombines TRBV10-1 with TRBJ2-1; D remains unclear. The CDR3 totals 16 residues. Germline values: CDR1 WNHNN, CDR2 SYGVQD (reference sequence). Trimming removed 0 bases at V and 0 bases at J, with 9 bases between. The DNA for the CDR3 is TGCGCCAGCAGTGAGTCAAAGGCAAGCTCCTACAATGAGCAGTTCTTC. This translates into CASSESKASSYNEQFF.

At least ten counts were recorded for this clonotype. The chain carries TRBV3-1 and TRBJ2-1; 8 bases agree with TRBD1. V dropped 4 bases and J dropped 7; count of bases not matched to a gene: 3. Germline V gene data show CDR1 as LGHDT and CDR2 as YNNKEL (reference sequence). The CDR3 length is 13 residues. CDR3 amino acids: CASSRRTGNEQFF. CDR3 coding DNA: TGTGCCAGCAGCCGGCGGACAGGGAATGAGCAGTTCTTC.

This clonotype has more than one count but fewer than ten. This sequence joins TRBV10-2 and TRBJ2-5; the match to TRBD2 covers 16 bases. The CDR3 covers 15 residues. J lost 3 bases, V lost 10 bases, and 5 bases had no gene match. Germline loops: CDR1 WSHSY, CDR2 SAAADI. The CDR3: CATGTSGRAEETQYF. The CDR3 region has the DNA TGCGCCACCGGGACTAGCGGGAGGGCCGAAGAGACCCAGTACTTC.

The CDR3 is CASSYSVTSGTSYNEQFF. In nucleotides, the CDR3 is TGTGCCAGCAGTTACTCGGTGACTAGCGGGACGTCCTACAATGAGCAGTTCTTC. The genes are TRBV6-2 or TRBV6-3 and TRBJ2-1, with 11 bases that match TRBD2. The ends lost 0 bases at V and 1 base at J; junction bases unmatched: 5. CDR3 length equals 18 residues. CDR1 is MNHEY and CDR2 is SVGEGT in the germline V gene.

This clonotype was observed many times. V gene TRBV6-1 combines with J gene TRBJ1-6, with D perhaps TRBD1 (6 bases). V was clipped by 6 bases and J by 8 bases, with 11 bases between them. The CDR3 covers 13 residues. Germline V lookup: CDR1 MNHNS, CDR2 SASEGT. CDR3 sequence (DNA): TGTGCCAGCAGCGACAGGCTGGATTCACCCCTCCACTTT. It specifies CASSDRLDSPLHF.

This clonotype was detected ten times or more. The rearrangement links TRBV28 to TRBJ1-5, with D unresolved. The CDR3 has 20 amino acids. Germline CDR1 is MDHEN and CDR2 is SYDVKM. V gave up 5 bases and J gave up 1 base, with 27 bases separating them. Written as DNA, the CDR3 is TGTGCCAGCAGTCATATCAAATACCTTGGGGAACCTGCGAGCAATCAGCCCCAGCATTTT. Protein product: CASSHIKYLGEPASNQPQHF. Full variable domain (remainder filled in from reference TRBV28 and TRBJ1-5): DVKVTQSSRYLVKRTGEKVFLECVQDMDHENMFWYRQDPGLGLRLIYFSYDVKMKEKGDIPEGYSVSREKKERFSLILESASTNQTSMYLCASSHIKYLGEPASNQPQHFGDGTRLSIL.

This chain connects TRBV20-1 to TRBJ1-1, with TRBD1 matching over 7 bases. Losses at the gene ends were 5 bases for V and 5 bases for J; bases not matched to a gene: 5. This CDR3 contains 12 residues. Germline values: CDR1 DFQATT, CDR2 SNEGSKA (reference sequence). The CDR3 loop reads CSADQTGTEAFF. CDR3 in DNA: TGCAGTGCTGATCAGACAGGGACTGAAGCTTTCTTT.